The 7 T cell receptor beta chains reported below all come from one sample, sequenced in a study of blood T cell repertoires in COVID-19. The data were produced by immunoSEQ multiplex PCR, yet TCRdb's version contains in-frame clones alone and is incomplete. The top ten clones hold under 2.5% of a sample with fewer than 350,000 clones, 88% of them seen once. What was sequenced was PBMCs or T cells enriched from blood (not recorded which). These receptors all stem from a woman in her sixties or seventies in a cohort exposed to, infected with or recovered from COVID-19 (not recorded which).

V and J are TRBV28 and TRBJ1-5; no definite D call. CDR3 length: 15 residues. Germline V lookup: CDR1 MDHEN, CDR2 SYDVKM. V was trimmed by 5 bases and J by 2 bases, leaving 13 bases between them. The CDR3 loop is CASSPRAGRNQPQHF. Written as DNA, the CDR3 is TGTGCCAGCAGTCCCCGAGCGGGTCGCAATCAGCCCCAGCATTTT.

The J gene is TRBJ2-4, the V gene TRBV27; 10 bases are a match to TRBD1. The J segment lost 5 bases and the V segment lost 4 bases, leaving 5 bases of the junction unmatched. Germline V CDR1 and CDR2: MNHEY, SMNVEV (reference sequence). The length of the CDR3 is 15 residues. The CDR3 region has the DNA TGTGCCAGCAGTTCACTCGGGACAGGGGAAAACATTCAGTACTTC. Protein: CASSSLGTGENIQYF.

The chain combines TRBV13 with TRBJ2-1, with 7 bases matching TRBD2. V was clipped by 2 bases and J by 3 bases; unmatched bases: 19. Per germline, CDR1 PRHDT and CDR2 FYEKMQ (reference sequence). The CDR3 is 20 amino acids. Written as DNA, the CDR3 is TGTGCCAGCAGCTTATTCCCCGAGGGTAGGCGGGAGAGTATCTACAATGAGCAGTTCTTC. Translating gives CASSLFPEGRRESIYNEQFF.

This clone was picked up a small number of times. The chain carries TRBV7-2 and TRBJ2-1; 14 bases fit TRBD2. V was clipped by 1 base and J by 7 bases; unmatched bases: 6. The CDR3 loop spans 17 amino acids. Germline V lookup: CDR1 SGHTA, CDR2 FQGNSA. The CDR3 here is CASSLGGLAGVRNEQFF. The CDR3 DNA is TGTGCCAGCAGCTTAGGGGGACTAGCGGGAGTGAGGAATGAGCAGTTCTTC.

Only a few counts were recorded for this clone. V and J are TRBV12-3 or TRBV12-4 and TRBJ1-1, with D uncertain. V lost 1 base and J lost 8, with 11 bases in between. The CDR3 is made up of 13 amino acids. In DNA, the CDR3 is TGTGCCAGCAGTTTAGGGGGTGAGGGAGAAGCTTTCTTT. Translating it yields CASSLGGEGEAFF.

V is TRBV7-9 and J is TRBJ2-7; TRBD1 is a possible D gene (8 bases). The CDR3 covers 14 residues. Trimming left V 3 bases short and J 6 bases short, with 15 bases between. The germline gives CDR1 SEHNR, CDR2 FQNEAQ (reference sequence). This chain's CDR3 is CASSFLDREGEQYF. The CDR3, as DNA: TGTGCCAGCAGCTTTTTGGACAGGGAGGGCGAGCAGTACTTC.

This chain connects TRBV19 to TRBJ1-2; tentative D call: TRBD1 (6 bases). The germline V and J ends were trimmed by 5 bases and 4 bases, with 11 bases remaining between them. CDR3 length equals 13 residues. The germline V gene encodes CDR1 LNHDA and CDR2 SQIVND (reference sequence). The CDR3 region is CASSVGQSYGYTF. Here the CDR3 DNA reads TGTGCCAGTAGTGTTGGACAGTCCTATGGCTACACCTTC.